A selection of T cell receptor beta chains follows, all from one sample in a study of cytomegalovirus exposure and HLA in healthy donors. Method: immunoSEQ multiplex PCR; TCRdb's copy keeps in-frame clones and lacks some. The sample holds 110,000 to 150,000 clones, roughly four fifths seen once. Specimen: PBMCs. All receptors derive from a male donor in good health and CMV-seronegative. Each CDR3 is given with its conserved first and last residue. Size values are once, few and many counts, or a class for expanded clones, and some rows have none.

J,size,V,CDR3
TRBJ2-7,.,TRBV7-8,CASSSLGQREFHEQYF
TRBJ2-1,.,TRBV27,CASSWTSGPYNEQFF
TRBJ2-1,.,TRBV10-3,CAISEPGGVAGRYNEQFF
TRBJ2-2,.,TRBV25-1,CASSGQGAVGELFF
TRBJ2-5,.,TRBV10-2,CASYEKTQYF
TRBJ2-7,.,TRBV28,CASSTPGQGGSYEQYF
TRBJ1-2,once,TRBV7-9,CSSSFPGQGPGAGYTF
TRBJ2-7,.,TRBV5-1,CASSLATSGGPRVGEQYF
TRBJ1-5,once,TRBV18,CASSPGQGNQPQHF
TRBJ2-3,.,TRBV7-9,CASSPTLTSGSPDTQYF
TRBJ1-2,few,TRBV23-1,CASSQSRAGYTF
TRBJ1-1,.,TRBV19,CASLQGATEAFF
TRBJ2-1,.,TRBV7-9,CASSYGTSGPGVLF